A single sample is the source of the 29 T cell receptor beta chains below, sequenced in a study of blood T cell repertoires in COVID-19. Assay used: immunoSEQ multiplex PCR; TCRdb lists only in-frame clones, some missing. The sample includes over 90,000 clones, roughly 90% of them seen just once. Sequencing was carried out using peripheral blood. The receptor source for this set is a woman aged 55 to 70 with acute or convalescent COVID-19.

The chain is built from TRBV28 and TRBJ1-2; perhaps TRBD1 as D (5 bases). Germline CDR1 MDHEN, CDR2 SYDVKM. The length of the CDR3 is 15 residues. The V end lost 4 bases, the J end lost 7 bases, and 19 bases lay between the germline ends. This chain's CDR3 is CASSSGVGGVFGYTF. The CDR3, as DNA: TGTGCCAGCAGTTCGGGGGTCGGAGGAGTATTTGGCTACACCTTC.

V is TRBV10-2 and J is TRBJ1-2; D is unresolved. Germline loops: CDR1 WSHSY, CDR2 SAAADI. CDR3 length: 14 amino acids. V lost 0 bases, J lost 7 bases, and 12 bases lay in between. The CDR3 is CASSESTAGSGYTF. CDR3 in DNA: TGCGCCAGCAGTGAGTCGACGGCAGGCTCTGGCTACACCTTC.

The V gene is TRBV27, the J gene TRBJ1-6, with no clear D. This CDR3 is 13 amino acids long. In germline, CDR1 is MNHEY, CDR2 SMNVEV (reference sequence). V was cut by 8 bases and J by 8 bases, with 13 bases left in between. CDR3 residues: CASGRVSDSPLHF. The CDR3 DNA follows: TGTGCCAGCGGGAGGGTCTCGGATTCACCCCTCCACTTT.

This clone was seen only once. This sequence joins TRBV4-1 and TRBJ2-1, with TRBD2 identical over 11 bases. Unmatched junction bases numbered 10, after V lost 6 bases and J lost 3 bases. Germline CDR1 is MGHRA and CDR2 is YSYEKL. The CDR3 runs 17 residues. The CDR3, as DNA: TGCGCCAGCAGGAAACTAGCGGGAGTAACCAACTACAATGAGCAGTTCTTC. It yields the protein CASRKLAGVTNYNEQFF.

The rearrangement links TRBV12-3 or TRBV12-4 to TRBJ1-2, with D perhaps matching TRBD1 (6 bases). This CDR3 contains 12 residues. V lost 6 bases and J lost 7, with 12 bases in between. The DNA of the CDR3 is TGTGCCAGCAGAACACAGGGATCTGGCTACACCTTC. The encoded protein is CASRTQGSGYTF.

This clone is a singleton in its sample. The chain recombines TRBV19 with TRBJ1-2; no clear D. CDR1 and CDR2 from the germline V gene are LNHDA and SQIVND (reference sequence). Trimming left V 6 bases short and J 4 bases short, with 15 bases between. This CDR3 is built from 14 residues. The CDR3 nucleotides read TGTGCCAGTAGCCCCACGGAGGGTGCCTATGGCTACACCTTC. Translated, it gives CASSPTEGAYGYTF.

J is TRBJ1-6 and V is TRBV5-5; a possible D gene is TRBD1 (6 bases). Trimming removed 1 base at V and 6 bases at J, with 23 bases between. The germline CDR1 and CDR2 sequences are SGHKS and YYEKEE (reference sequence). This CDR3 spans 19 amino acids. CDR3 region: CASSLWGRDSRDSNSPLHF. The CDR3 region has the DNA TGTGCCAGCAGCTTGTGGGGGCGAGACAGTAGAGATTCTAATTCACCCCTCCACTTT.

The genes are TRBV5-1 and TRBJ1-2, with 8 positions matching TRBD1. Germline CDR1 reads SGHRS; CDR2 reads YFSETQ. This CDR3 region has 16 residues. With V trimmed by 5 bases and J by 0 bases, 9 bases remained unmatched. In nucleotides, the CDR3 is TGCGCCAGCAGACAGACAGGGGCACCAGCTAACTATGGCTACACCTTC. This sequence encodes CASRQTGAPANYGYTF.

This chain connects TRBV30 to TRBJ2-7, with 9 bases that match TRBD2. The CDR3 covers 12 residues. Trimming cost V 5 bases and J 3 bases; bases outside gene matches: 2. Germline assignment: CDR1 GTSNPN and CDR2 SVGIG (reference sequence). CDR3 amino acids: CAWGTSFYEQYF. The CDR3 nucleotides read TGTGCCTGGGGGACTAGCTTCTACGAGCAGTACTTC.

CDR3 in amino acids: CASSTGFTEAFF. CDR3 DNA: TGTGCCAGCAGTACAGGGTTCACTGAAGCTTTCTTT. The chain uses TRBV2 and TRBJ1-1, with a possible D match to TRBD1 (6 bases). Germline CDR1 reads SNHLY; CDR2 reads FYNNEI. V lost 5 bases, J lost 4 bases, and 8 bases lay in between. The CDR3 runs to 12 residues.

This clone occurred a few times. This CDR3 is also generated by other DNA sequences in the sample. Written as DNA, the CDR3 is TGTGCCAGCAGCCAGGGACAGGGGAATTCACCCCTCCACTTT. Translation gives CASSQGQGNSPLHF. The rearrangement uses TRBV3-1 (or the pseudogene TRBV3-2) and TRBJ1-6, with 10 bases aligning to TRBD1. Germline V gene data show CDR1 as LGHDT and CDR2 as YNNKEL (reference sequence). Losses at the gene ends were 3 bases for V and 7 bases for J; bases not matched to a gene: 0. This CDR3 is 14 amino acids long.

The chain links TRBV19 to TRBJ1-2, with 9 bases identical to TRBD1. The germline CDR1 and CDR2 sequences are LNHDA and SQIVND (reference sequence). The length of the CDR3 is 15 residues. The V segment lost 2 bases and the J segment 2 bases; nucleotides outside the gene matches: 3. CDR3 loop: CASSISGTGNYGYTF. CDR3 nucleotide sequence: TGTGCCAGTAGTATATCCGGGACAGGGAACTATGGCTACACCTTC.

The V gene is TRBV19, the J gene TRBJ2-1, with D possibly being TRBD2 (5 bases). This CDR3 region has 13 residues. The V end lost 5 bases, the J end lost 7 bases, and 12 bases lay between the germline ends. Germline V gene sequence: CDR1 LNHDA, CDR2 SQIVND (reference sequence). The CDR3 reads CASSRGRVNEQFF. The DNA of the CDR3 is TGTGCCAGTAGTCGGGGAAGGGTGAATGAGCAGTTCTTC. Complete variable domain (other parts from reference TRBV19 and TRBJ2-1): DGGITQSPKYLFRKEGQNVTLSCEQNLNHDAMYWYRQDPGQGLRLIYYSQIVNDFQKGDIAEGYSVSREKKESFPLTVTSAQKNPTAFYLCASSRGRVNEQFFGPGTRLTVL.

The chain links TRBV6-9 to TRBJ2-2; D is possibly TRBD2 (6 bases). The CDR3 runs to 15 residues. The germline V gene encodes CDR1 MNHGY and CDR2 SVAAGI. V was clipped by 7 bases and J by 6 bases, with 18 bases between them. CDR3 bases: TGTGCCAGCATATCGGGAGCGGGTAGGTCCGGGGAGCTGTTTTTT. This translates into CASISGAGRSGELFF.

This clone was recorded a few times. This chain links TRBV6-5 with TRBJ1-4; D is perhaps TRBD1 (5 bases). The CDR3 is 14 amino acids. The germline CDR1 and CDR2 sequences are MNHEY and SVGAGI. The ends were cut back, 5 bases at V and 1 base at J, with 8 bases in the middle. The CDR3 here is CASSTGGTNEKLFF. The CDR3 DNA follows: TGTGCCAGCAGTACGGGGGGAACTAATGAAAAACTGTTTTTT.

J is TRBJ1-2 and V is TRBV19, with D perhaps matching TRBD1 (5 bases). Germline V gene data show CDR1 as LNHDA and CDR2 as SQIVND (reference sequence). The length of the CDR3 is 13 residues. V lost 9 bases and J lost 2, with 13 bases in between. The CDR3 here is CASGPGGNYGYTF. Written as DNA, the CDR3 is TGTGCCAGCGGGCCGGGGGGAAACTATGGCTACACCTTC.

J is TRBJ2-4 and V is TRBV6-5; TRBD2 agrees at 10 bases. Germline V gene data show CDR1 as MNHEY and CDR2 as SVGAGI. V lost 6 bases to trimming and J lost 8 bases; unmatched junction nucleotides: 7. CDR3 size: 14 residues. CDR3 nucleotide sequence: TGTGCCAGCAGACTAGCGGGAAGGGGGGACATTCAGTACTTC. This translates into CASRLAGRGDIQYF.

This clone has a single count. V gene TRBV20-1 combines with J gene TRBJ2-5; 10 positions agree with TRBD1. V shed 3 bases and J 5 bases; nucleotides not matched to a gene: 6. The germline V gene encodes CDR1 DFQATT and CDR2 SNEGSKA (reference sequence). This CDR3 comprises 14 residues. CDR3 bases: TGCAGTGCTAGTTTAGGACAGGGGGGGGAGACCCAGTACTTC. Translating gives CSASLGQGGETQYF.

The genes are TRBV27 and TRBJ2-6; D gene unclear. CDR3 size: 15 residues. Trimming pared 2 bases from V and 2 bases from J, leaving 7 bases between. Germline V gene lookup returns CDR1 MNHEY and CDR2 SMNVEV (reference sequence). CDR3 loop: CASSLADTGANVLTF. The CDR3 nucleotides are TGTGCCAGCAGTTTAGCGGATACTGGGGCCAACGTCCTGACTTTC.

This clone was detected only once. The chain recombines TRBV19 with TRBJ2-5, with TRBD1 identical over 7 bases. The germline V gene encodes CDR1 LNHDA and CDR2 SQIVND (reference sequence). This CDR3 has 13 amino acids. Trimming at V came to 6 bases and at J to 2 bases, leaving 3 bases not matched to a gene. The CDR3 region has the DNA TGTGCCAGTAGACACAGGGGTCAAGAGACCCAGTACTTC. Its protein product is CASRHRGQETQYF.

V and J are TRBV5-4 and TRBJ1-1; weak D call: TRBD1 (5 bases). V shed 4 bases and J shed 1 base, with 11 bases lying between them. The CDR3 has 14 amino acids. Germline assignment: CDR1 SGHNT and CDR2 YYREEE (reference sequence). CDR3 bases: TGTGCCAGCAGCCCAGCGACAGAGAACACTGAAGCTTTCTTT. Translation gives CASSPATENTEAFF.

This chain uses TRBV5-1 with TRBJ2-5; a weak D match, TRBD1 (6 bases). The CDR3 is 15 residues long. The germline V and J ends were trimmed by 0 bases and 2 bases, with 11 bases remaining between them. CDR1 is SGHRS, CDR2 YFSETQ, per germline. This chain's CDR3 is CASSLGWGLQETQYF. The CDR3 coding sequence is TGCGCCAGCAGCTTGGGTTGGGGGCTGCAAGAGACCCAGTACTTC.

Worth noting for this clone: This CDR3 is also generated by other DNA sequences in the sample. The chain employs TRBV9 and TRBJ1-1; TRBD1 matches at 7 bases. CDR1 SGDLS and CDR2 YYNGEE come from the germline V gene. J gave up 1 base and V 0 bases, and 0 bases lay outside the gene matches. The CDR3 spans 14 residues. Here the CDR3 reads CASSVGTGNTEAFF. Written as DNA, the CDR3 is TGTGCCAGCAGCGTAGGGACAGGGAACACTGAAGCTTTCTTT. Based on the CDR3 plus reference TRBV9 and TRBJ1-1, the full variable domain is DSGVTQTPKHLITATGQRVTLRCSPRSGDLSVYWYQQSLDQGLQFLIQYYNGEERAKGNILERFSAQQFPDLHSELNLSSLELGDSALYFCASSVGTGNTEAFFGQGTRLTVV.

CDR3 sequence (DNA): TGTGCCAGCAGAACCGGGACTCCGGCCGAGCAGTTCTTC. Translating it yields CASRTGTPAEQFF. The gene calls are TRBV6-6 and TRBJ2-1, with D possibly TRBD2 on 6 matching bases. The CDR3 spans 13 residues. Per the germline V gene, CDR1 is MNHNY and CDR2 is SVGAGI (reference sequence). The ends were cut back, 6 bases at V and 10 bases at J, with 16 bases in the middle.

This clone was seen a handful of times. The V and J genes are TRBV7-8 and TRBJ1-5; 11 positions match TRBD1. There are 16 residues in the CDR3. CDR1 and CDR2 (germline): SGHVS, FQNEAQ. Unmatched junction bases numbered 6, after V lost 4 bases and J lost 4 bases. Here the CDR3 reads CASSSDRGRLNQPQHF. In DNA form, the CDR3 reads TGTGCCAGCAGCTCGGACAGGGGGCGTTTGAATCAGCCCCAGCATTTT.

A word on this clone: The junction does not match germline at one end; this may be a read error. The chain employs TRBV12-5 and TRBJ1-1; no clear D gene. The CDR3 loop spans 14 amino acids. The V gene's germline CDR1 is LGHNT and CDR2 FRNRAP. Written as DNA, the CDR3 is TGTACTAGTGGTTTGTCTCAGGAGAACACTGAAGCTTTCTTT. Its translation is CTSGLSQENTEAFF.

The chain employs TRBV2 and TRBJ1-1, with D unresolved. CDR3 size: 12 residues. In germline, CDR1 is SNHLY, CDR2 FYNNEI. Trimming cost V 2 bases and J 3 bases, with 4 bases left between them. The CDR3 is CASSESYTEAFF. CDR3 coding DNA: TGTGCCAGCAGTGAATCGTACACTGAAGCTTTCTTT.

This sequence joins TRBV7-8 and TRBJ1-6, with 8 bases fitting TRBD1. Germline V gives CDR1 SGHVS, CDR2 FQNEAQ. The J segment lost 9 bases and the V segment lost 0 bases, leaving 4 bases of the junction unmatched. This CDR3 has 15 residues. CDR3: CASSLARTGFSPLHF. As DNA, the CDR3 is TGTGCCAGCAGCTTAGCGAGGACAGGGTTTTCACCCCTCCACTTT. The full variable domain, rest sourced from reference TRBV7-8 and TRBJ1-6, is GAGVSQSPRYKVAKRGQDVALRCDPISGHVSLFWYQQALGQGPEFLTYFQNEAQLDKSGLPSDRFFAERPEGSVSTLKIQRTQQEDSAVYLCASSLARTGFSPLHFGNGTRLTVT.

In DNA form, the CDR3 reads TGTGCCAGCAGTTACCGAGCGGGGAATACGAATGAGCAGTTCTTC. Amino acids: CASSYRAGNTNEQFF. V is TRBV6-5 and J is TRBJ2-1; 7 bases match TRBD2. The junction had 8 bases not matched to a gene; V was cut back by 2 bases and J by 7 bases. The CDR3 has 15 amino acids. The germline V gene has CDR1 MNHEY and CDR2 SVGAGI.